This T cell receptor beta chain derives from a study of cytomegalovirus exposure and HLA in healthy donors. Overall study results and limits: A likely sequencing artifact accounted for one observed cluster of highly shared sequence variants. Most TCR sequences were rare, but some public TCRs occurred in many donors.

The PCR employed 60 Vbeta primers together with 13 Jbeta primers. Libraries were prepared by immunoSEQ multiplex PCR; TCRdb keeps only in-frame clonotypes and omits some of them. The sample records about 99,000 clones, about three quarters being singletons. The ends lost 4 bases at V and 0 bases at J; junction bases unmatched: 5. CDR1 is SGDLS and CDR2 is YYNGEE in the germline V gene. The CDR3 contains 15 residues. Samples came from healthy bone marrow donors. Regarding this clone: Its cognate antigen is unknown. The sample carries other DNA sequences with the same CDR3.

The TCR comes from a woman aged 18-30 years in good health and CMV-seropositive. V and J are TRBV9 and TRBJ1-1, with 8 nucleotides matching TRBD1. Sequencing was performed on PBMCs. Here the CDR3 reads CASSTQTGVNTEAFF. The CDR3 nucleotides read TGTGCCAGCAGCACACAGACAGGGGTGAACACTGAAGCTTTCTTT.